This T cell receptor (beta chain) emerged from a study of blood T cell repertoires in COVID-19. Overall study: Samples of COVID-19 (acute and convalescent) were obtained from the United States, Italy and Spain.

Produced via immunoSEQ multiplex PCR; TCRdb's table is partial and in-frame only. The data hold more than 300,000 clones, with about 90% observed a single time. While infection was still active, Seattle patients were enrolled and then followed longitudinally. CDR3 length: 17 residues. The J segment lost 6 bases and the V segment lost 3 bases, leaving 13 bases of the junction unmatched. Germline CDR1 SGDLS, CDR2 YYNGEE. The sequencing input was peripheral blood. The sequence came from a woman between 40 and 50 years old with COVID-19, enrolled during active disease. The V gene is TRBV9, the J gene TRBJ2-3; TRBD2 matches 10 bases. The CDR3 region is CASSAIPFSGRWDTQYF. The CDR3 coding sequence is TGTGCCAGCAGCGCCATCCCTTTTAGCGGGAGGTGGGATACGCAGTATTTT.